The 10 T cell receptor beta chains in this list originate from one sample, sequenced in a study of breast tumors, draining lymph nodes, adjacent tissues. Samples came from axillary lymph nodes draining the breast cancer. TCRdb re-analysed the multiplex PCR reads in MiXCR, keeping a single row per CDR3 protein. The sample contains around 300,000 distinct CDR3 sequences, 30% of which appear only once. Sequences were obtained from axillary lymph node tissue. These receptors originate from a female donor with breast cancer. Some clones in this sample may be carry-over from other donors' samples.

Remarks on this clonotype: A much larger clone is a single base away; this may be a read error. CDR3 protein: CASSSSSTYEQCF. CDR3 sequence (DNA): TGTGCCAGCAGCTCCTCTTCAACCTACGAGCAGTGCTTC. This chain uses TRBV7-2 with TRBJ2-7; no clear D. The germline gives CDR1 SGHTA, CDR2 FQGNSA. CDR3 length: 13 amino acids.

This clonotype appeared many times. The chain couples TRBV5-1 to TRBJ2-5; a possible D gene is TRBD2 (5 bases). V lost 2 bases and J 5 bases, leaving 16 bases between the germline ends. Germline loops: CDR1 SGHRS, CDR2 YFSETQ. The CDR3 consists of 15 residues. CDR3 residues: CASSLGLIRRETQYF. As DNA, the CDR3 is TGCGCCAGCAGCTTAGGACTCATACGCCGGGAGACCCAGTACTTC.

This clonotype was observed many times. The chain uses TRBV20-1 and TRBJ2-7; D gene uncertain. The CDR3 is made up of 12 amino acids. Germline V gene lookup returns CDR1 DFQATT and CDR2 SNEGSKA (reference sequence). Trimming took 1 base from V and 5 from J, leaving 9 bases between them. The DNA of the CDR3 is TGCAGTGCTAGAGGTGGAAGAGACGAGCAGTACTTC. Translation: CSARGGRDEQYF.

This clonotype was detected ten times or more. The chain links TRBV20-1 to TRBJ2-7; the match to TRBD1 covers 7 bases. This CDR3 is 19 amino acids long. Germline CDR1 and CDR2: DFQATT and SNEGSKA (reference sequence). The ends lost 6 bases at V and 4 bases at J; junction bases unmatched: 27. CDR3 in DNA: TGCAGTGCCGACACCCCTAGCTCTGGGGACAGCACCCGAGCTTACGAGCAGTACTTC. This translates into CSADTPSSGDSTRAYEQYF.

This clonotype was detected many times. V and J are TRBV12-3 or TRBV12-4 and TRBJ2-5, with 12 bases fitting TRBD2. The CDR3 covers 16 residues. After removal of 1 base from V and 2 bases from J, the junction contained 2 bases not matched to a gene. The CDR3 sequence is CASSLGGLAGQETQYF. CDR3 DNA sequence: TGTGCCAGCAGTTTAGGAGGACTAGCGGGACAAGAGACCCAGTACTTC.

Ten or more counts support this clonotype. The chain joins TRBV9 to TRBJ2-7; TRBD2 is a possible D gene (6 bases). This CDR3 region has 12 residues. Deletions cut 7 bases from V and 7 bases from J, with 15 bases between. Germline V CDR1 and CDR2: SGDLS, YYNGEE. This CDR3 is CASGGGNSEQYF. The CDR3 DNA follows: TGTGCCAGCGGCGGAGGGAATAGTGAGCAGTACTTC.

This clonotype was recorded at least ten times. This chain uses TRBV20-1 with TRBJ2-7; no reliable D call. Trimming stripped 1 base from V and 2 bases from J, with 3 bases between. This CDR3 has 11 amino acids. Germline CDR1 and CDR2: DFQATT and SNEGSKA (reference sequence). CDR3 protein: CSARVTYEQYF. CDR3 sequence (DNA): TGCAGTGCTAGAGTCACCTACGAGCAGTACTTC.

The chain joins TRBV12-3 or TRBV12-4 to TRBJ2-5, with 11 bases matching TRBD2. CDR3 length: 14 amino acids. Trimming cost V 5 bases and J 7 bases; bases outside gene matches: 6. The CDR3 here is CASSPGLAAATQYF. The CDR3 DNA sequence: TGTGCCAGCAGTCCGGGACTAGCGGCGGCGACCCAGTACTTC.

This clonotype was seen repeatedly, ten times or more. The V and J genes are TRBV28 and TRBJ1-5; no firm D call. V dropped 1 base and J dropped 1 base, with 5 bases sitting between them. Germline CDR1 is MDHEN and CDR2 is SYDVKM. The CDR3 has 14 amino acids. CDR3 sequence reads: CASSLLGSNQPQHF. CDR3 coding DNA: TGTGCCAGCAGTTTATTAGGGAGCAATCAGCCCCAGCATTTT.

The chain is built from TRBV7-2 and TRBJ1-6; D is uncertain. The germline V gene has CDR1 SGHTA and CDR2 FQGNSA. V was clipped by 1 base and J by 18 bases, with 10 bases between them. The CDR3 is 11 amino acids. The CDR3 here is CASSLGLARHF. CDR3 DNA: TGTGCCAGCAGCTTAGGTCTAGCGCGCCACTTT.